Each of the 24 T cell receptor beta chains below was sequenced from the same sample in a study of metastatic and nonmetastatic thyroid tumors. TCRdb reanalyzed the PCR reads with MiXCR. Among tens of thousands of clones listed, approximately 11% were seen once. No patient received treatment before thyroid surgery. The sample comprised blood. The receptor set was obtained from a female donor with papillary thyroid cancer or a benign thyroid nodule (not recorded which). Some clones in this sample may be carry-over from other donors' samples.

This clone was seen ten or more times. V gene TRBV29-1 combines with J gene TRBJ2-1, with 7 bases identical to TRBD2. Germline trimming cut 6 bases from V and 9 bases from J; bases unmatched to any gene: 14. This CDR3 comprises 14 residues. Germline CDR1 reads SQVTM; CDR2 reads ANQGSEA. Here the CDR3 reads CSVGSRRREIEQFF. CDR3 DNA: TGCAGCGTCGGCTCTCGTAGGCGGGAGATTGAGCAGTTCTTC.

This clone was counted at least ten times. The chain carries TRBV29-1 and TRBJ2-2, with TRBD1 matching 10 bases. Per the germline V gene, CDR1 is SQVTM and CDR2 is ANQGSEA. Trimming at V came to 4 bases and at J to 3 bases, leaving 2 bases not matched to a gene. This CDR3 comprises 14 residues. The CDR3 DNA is TGCAGCGTTGCGGGACAGGGGTACACCGGGGAGCTGTTTTTT. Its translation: CSVAGQGYTGELFF.

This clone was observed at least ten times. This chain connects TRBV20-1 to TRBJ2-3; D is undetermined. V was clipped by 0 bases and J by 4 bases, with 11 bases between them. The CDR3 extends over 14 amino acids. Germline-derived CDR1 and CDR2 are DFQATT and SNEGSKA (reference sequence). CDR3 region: CSAREPGRPDTQYF. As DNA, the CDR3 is TGCAGTGCTAGAGAACCCGGTCGCCCAGATACGCAGTATTTT.

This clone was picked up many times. CDR3 bases: TGTGCCAGCAGCGTAGGGCTAGGCGGGAACACCGGGGAGCTGTTTTTT. This sequence encodes CASSVGLGGNTGELFF. The rearrangement uses TRBV9 and TRBJ2-2; no clear D. Trimming pared 0 bases from V and 1 base from J, leaving 10 bases between. The CDR3 runs 16 residues. The V gene's germline CDR1 is SGDLS and CDR2 YYNGEE.

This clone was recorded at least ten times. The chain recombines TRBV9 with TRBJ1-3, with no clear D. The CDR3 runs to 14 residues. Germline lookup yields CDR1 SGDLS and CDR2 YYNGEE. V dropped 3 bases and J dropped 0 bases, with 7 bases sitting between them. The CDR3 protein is CASSDRISGNTIYF. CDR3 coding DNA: TGTGCCAGCAGCGACAGAATCTCTGGAAACACCATATATTTT.

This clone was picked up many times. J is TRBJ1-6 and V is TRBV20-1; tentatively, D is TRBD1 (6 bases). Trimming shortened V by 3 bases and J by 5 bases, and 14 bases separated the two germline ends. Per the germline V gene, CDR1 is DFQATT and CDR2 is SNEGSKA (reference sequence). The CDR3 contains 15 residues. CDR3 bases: TGCAGTGCTAGGAGGCAGGGGTCGGATAATTCACCCCTCCACTTT. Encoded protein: CSARRQGSDNSPLHF.

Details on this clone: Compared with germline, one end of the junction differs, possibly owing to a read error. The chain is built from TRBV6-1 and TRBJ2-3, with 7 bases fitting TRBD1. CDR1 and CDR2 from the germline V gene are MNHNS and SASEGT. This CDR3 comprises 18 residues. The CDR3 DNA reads TGTGCCAGCAGTGCCCGGCGAGCGGCACAGGGGTATTCAGATACTCAGTATTTT. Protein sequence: CASSARRAAQGYSDTQYF.

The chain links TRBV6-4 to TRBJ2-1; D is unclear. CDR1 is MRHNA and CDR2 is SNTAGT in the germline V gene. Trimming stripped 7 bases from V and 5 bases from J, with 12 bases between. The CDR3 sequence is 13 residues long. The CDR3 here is CASILRSNNEQFF. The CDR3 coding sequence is TGTGCCAGCATCCTCCGTAGTAACAATGAGCAGTTCTTC.

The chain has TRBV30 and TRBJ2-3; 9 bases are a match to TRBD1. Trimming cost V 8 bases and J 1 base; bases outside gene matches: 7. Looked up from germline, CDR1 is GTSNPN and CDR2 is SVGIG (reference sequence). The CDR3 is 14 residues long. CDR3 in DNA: TGTGCCACTACAGGGGGCTCGCGCACAGATACGCAGTATTTT. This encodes CATTGGSRTDTQYF.

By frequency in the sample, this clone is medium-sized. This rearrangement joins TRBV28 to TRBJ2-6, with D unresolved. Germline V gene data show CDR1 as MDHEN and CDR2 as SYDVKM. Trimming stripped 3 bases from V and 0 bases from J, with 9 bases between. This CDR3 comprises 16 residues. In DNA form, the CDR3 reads TGTGCCAGCAGTTTCGGTCACTTCTCTGGGGCCAACGTCCTGACTTTC. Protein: CASSFGHFSGANVLTF.

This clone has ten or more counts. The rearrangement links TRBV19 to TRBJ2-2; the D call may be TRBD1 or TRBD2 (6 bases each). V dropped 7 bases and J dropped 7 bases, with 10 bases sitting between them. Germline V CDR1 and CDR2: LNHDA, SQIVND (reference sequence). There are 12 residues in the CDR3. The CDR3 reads CASTRGGGELFF. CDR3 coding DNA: TGTGCCAGTACCAGGGGAGGCGGGGAGCTGTTTTTT.

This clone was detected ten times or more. The CDR3 loop reads CASSTGQEKYEQYF. The CDR3 DNA reads TGTGCCAGCAGTACCGGACAGGAAAAATACGAGCAGTACTTC. The chain carries TRBV28 and TRBJ2-7; 7 nucleotides line up with TRBD1. Germline trimming cut 5 bases from V and 4 bases from J; bases unmatched to any gene: 8. CDR1 MDHEN and CDR2 SYDVKM come from the germline V gene. CDR3 length: 14 residues.

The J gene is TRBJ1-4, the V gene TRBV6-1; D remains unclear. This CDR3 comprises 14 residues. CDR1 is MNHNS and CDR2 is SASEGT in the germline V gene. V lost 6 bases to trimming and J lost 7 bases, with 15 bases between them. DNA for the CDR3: TGTGCCAGCAGCCGTGACCCGAATAGTGAAAAACTGTTTTTT. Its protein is CASSRDPNSEKLFF.

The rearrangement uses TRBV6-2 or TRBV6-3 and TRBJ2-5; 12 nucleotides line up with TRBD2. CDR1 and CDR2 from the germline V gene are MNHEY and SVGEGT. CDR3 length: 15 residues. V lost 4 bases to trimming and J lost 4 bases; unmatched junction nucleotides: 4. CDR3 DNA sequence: TGTGCCAGCAGTTCTTCTAGCGGGGGGGCAGAGACCCAGTACTTC. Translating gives CASSSSSGGAETQYF.

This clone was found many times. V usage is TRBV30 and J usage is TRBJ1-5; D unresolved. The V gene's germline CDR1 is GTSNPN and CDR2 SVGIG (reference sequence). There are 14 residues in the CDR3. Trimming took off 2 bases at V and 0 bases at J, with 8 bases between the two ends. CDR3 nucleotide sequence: TGTGCCTGGAGTAGCCTCAATAGCAATCAGCCCCAGCATTTT. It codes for CAWSSLNSNQPQHF.

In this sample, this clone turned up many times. The CDR3: CASSMRRGPNQPQHF. For the CDR3, the DNA is TGTGCCAGTAGTATGAGGAGGGGGCCCAATCAGCCCCAGCATTTT. This chain connects TRBV19 to TRBJ1-5; 7 positions match TRBD1. The CDR3 consists of 15 residues. V was pared by 3 bases and J by 3 bases, with 5 bases of the junction left unmatched. From germline, CDR1 is LNHDA and CDR2 SQIVND (reference sequence).

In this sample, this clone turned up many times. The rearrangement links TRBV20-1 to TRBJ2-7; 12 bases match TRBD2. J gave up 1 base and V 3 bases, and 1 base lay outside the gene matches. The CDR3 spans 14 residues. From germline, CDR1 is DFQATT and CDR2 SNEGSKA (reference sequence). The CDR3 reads CSARGTSGSYEQYF. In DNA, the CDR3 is TGCAGTGCTAGGGGGACTAGCGGGTCCTACGAGCAGTACTTC.

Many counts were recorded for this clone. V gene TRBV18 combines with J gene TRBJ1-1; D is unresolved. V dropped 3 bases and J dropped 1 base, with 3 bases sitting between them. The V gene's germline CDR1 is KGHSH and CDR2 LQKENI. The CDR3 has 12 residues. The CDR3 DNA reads TGTGCCAGCTCACCTGGGAACACTGAAGCTTTCTTT. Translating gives CASSPGNTEAFF.

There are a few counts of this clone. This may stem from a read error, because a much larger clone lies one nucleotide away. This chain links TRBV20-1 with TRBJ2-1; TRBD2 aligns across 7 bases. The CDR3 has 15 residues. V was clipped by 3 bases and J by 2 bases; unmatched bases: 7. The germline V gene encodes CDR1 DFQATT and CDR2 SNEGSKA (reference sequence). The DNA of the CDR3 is TGCAGTGCTAGCCCCCGGGGGGTGGCCTACAATGAGCAGTTCTTC. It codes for CSASPRGVAYNEQFF.

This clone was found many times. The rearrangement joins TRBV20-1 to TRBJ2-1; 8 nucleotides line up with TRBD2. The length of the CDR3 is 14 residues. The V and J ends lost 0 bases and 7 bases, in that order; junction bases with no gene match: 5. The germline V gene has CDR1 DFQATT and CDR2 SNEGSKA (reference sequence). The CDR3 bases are TGCAGTGCTAGAGATCTTAGCGGGACGAATGAGCAGTTCTTC. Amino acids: CSARDLSGTNEQFF.

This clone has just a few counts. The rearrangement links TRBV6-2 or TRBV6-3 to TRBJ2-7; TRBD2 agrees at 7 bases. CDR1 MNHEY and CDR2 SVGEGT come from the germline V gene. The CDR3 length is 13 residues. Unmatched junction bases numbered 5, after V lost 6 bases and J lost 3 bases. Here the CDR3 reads CASRRGTGYEQYF. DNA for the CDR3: TGTGCCAGCAGGCGGGGGACTGGCTACGAGCAGTACTTC.

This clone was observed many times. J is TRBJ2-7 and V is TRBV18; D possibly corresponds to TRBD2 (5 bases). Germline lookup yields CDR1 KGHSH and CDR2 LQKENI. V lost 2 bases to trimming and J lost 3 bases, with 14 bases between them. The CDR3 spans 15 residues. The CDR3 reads CASSPGGSGFYEQYF. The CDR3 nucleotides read TGTGCCAGCTCACCAGGTGGGAGTGGGTTCTACGAGCAGTACTTC.

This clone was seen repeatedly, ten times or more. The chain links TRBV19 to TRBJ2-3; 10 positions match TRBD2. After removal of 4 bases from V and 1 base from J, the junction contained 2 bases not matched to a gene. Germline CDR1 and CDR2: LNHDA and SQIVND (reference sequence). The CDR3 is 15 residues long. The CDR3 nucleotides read TGTGCCAGTAGTAAAGGACTAGCGGGCACAGATACGCAGTATTTT. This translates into CASSKGLAGTDTQYF.

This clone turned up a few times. CDR3 sequence reads: CASSLTWEYEQYF. CDR3 DNA: TGTGCCAGCAGCCTCACCTGGGAATACGAGCAGTACTTC. V and J are TRBV6-1 and TRBJ2-7; no reliable D call. CDR1 and CDR2 (germline): MNHNS, SASEGT. Trimming left V 6 bases short and J 4 bases short, with 13 bases between. The CDR3 runs 13 residues.